The T cell receptor (beta chain) described here comes from a study of coeliac disease. CDR3 length: 15 residues. In germline, CDR1 is MNHEY, CDR2 SMNVEV (reference sequence). Unmatched junction bases numbered 8, after V lost 5 bases and J lost 7 bases. Clones were read by immunoSEQ multiplex PCR, and TCRdb kept only the in-frame ones, dropping some. This repertoire shows about 3,400 clones, 70% found once; its top ten account for around 16%. This sequence originates from a man between 18 and 29 years old with celiac disease on a gluten-free diet. The sample was intraepithelial lymphocytes from the gut. The gene calls are TRBV27 and TRBJ2-1, with TRBD2 matching over 10 bases. In DNA form, the CDR3 reads TGTGCCAGCAGTCAAGAGCGGGGGGGCGCGAATGAGCAGTTCTTC. The encoded protein is CASSQERGGANEQFF.